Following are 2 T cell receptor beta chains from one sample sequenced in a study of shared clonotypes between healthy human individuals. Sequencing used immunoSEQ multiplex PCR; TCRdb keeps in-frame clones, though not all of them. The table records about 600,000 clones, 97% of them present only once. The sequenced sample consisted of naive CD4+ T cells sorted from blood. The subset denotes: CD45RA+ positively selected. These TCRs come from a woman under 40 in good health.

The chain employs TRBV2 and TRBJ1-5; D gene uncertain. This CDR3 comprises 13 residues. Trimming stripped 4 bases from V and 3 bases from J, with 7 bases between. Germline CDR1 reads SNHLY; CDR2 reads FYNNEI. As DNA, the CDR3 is TGTGCCAGCAGTGTAGGACTCAATCAGCCCCAGCATTTT. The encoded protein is CASSVGLNQPQHF.

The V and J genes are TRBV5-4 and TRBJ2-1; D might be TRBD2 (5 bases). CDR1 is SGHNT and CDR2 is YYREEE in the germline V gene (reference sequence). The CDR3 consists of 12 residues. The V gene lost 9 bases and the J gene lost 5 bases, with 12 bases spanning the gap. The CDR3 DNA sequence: TGTGCCACTTATAGAGGGAACAATGAGCAGTTCTTC. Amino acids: CATYRGNNEQFF.